This T cell receptor (beta chain) was sequenced during a study of blood T cell repertoires in COVID-19. Per germline, CDR1 LGHDT and CDR2 YNNKEL (reference sequence). The CDR3 has 12 amino acids. Between the trimmed V and J ends, which lost 2 bases and 8 bases, there was a span of 9 bases. Profiled with immunoSEQ multiplex PCR; TCRdb holds only in-frame clones, not every one. Seen here are approximately 190,000 clones, 80% observed once, and the top ten hold approximately 6.9%. The V and J genes are TRBV3-1 (or the pseudogene TRBV3-2) and TRBJ1-1; TRBD1 is a possible D gene (5 bases). The sequenced sample was peripheral blood. This TCR was recovered from a man in his 60s with acute or convalescent COVID-19. The CDR3 bases are TGTGCCAGCAGCCAACTCGGACAAGAAGCTTTCTTT. Its protein product is CASSQLGQEAFF.